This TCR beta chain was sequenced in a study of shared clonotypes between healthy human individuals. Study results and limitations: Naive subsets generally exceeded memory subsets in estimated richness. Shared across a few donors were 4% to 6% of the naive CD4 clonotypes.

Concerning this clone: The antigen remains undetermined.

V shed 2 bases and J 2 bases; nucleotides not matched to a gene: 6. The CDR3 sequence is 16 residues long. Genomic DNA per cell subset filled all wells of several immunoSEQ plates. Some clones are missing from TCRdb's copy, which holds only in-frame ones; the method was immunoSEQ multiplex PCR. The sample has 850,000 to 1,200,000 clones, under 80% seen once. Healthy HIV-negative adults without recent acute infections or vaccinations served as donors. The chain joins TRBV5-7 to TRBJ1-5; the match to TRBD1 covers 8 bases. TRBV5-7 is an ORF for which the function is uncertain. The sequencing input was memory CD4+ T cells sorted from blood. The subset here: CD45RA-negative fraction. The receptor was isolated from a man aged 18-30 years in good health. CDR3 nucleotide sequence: TGTGCCAGCAGCTTTCCAGGGGGCAGGGGCAATCAGCCCCAGCATTTT. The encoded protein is CASSFPGGRGNQPQHF.